The 31 T cell receptor beta chains presented below share a single source sample, sequenced in a study of T cells in Graves' hyperthyroidism and ophthalmopathy. The CDR3 regions of TCR beta were amplified from RNA transcripts. Researchers ran a first-round RT-PCR on the TCR CDR3 using the HTBI primer set. TCRdb fed the multiplex PCR reads into MiXCR, producing one record per CDR3 protein. The table records approximately 600,000 distinct CDR3 sequences, around 20% of them present only once. Sequenced input: blood. The receptor set was obtained from a man aged 25 to 40 with Graves' ophthalmopathy.

V is TRBV12-3 or TRBV12-4 and J is TRBJ2-5, with D tentatively TRBD1 (5 bases). V lost 6 bases to trimming and J lost 7 bases, with 18 bases between them. CDR3 size: 14 residues. CDR3 nucleotides: TGTGCCAGCAGATCCAGGGCCGGCTTGGGGACCCAGTACTTC. Protein sequence: CASRSRAGLGTQYF.

The CDR3 DNA follows: TGTGCCACCTCTAACCTTGGGACATTCGTCTCTGGAAACACCATATATTTT. Protein product: CATSNLGTFVSGNTIYF. The chain employs TRBV6-1 and TRBJ1-3, with D perhaps matching TRBD1 (6 bases). Per the germline V gene, CDR1 is MNHNS and CDR2 is SASEGT. Trimming shortened V by 10 bases and J by 0 bases, and 22 bases separated the two germline ends. The CDR3 totals 17 residues.

The gene calls are TRBV29-1 and TRBJ2-2, with D perhaps TRBD1 or TRBD2 (5 bases each). This CDR3 has 11 amino acids. In germline, CDR1 is SQVTM, CDR2 ANQGSEA. V was clipped by 6 bases and J by 6 bases, with 8 bases between them. In DNA, the CDR3 is TGCAGCGTGGGGACCTCCGGGGAGCTGTTTTTT. Protein sequence: CSVGTSGELFF.

V and J are TRBV20-1 and TRBJ2-5; the D gene is possibly TRBD1 (5 bases). The CDR3 is made up of 14 amino acids. The germline V gene encodes CDR1 DFQATT and CDR2 SNEGSKA (reference sequence). The ends were cut back, 1 base at V and 4 bases at J, with 13 bases in the middle. CDR3 DNA: TGCAGTGCTAGAGTCTGGGGCCCGGGAGAGACCCAGTACTTC. Its protein is CSARVWGPGETQYF.

This clonotype has ten or more counts. The chain carries TRBV2 and TRBJ2-3; TRBD2 agrees at 8 bases. Unmatched junction bases numbered 7, after V lost 7 bases and J lost 1 base. Germline CDR1 is SNHLY and CDR2 is FYNNEI. The length of the CDR3 is 15 residues. As DNA, the CDR3 is TGTGCCAGCATCCCCCGGGAGGGGGGCACAGATACGCAGTATTTT. This encodes CASIPREGGTDTQYF.

This clonotype was observed a few times. The chain combines TRBV3-1 with TRBJ2-1; 8 nucleotides line up with TRBD1. Germline-derived CDR1 and CDR2 are LGHDT and YNNKEL (reference sequence). CDR3 length: 16 residues. V lost 1 base, J lost 8 bases, and 10 bases stayed unmatched. The CDR3 nucleotides are TGTGCCAGCAGCCAAGTAATTGGACAGGGTCGTGATGAGCAGTTCTTC. Translated: CASSQVIGQGRDEQFF.

This clonotype has just one count. A much larger clone is a single base away; this may be a read error. The V and J genes are TRBV12-3 or TRBV12-4 and TRBJ1-1, with D perhaps matching TRBD1 (5 bases). V was pared by 6 bases and J by 4 bases, with 15 bases between. This CDR3 region has 14 residues. CDR3 in amino acids: CASSLVGPGTEAFF. The CDR3 coding sequence is TGTGCCAGCAGCCTCGTGGGGCCGGGCACTGAAGCTTTCTTT.

The V and J genes are TRBV27 and TRBJ2-1; 12 bases are a match to TRBD2. Germline-derived CDR1 and CDR2 are MNHEY and SMNVEV (reference sequence). The V segment lost 1 base and the J segment 7 bases; nucleotides outside the gene matches: 5. The CDR3 is 16 amino acids. This CDR3 reads CASSLYSTSGSNEQFF. The CDR3 DNA follows: TGTGCCAGCAGTTTATATTCGACTAGCGGGAGTAATGAGCAGTTCTTC.

This clonotype was seen a few times. The chain combines TRBV7-8 with TRBJ2-5, with 7 nucleotides matching TRBD2. V lost 4 bases to trimming and J lost 3 bases; unmatched junction nucleotides: 5. This CDR3 comprises 14 residues. The germline gives CDR1 SGHVS, CDR2 FQNEAQ. CDR3 coding DNA: TGTGCCAGCAGCTCCCCGGCGGGAGAAGAGACCCAGTACTTC. This gives the protein CASSSPAGEETQYF.

This clonotype was observed at least ten times. The genes are TRBV27 and TRBJ1-3; unclear D gene. This CDR3 has 14 residues. Trimming took 3 bases from V and 4 from J, leaving 10 bases between them. Per germline, CDR1 MNHEY and CDR2 SMNVEV (reference sequence). This chain's CDR3 is CASSLSSLGNTIYF. The DNA of the CDR3 is TGTGCCAGCAGTTTGTCCAGTCTCGGAAACACCATATATTTT.

The chain joins TRBV6-1 to TRBJ1-6; 7 positions match TRBD1. The CDR3 covers 16 residues. Germline CDR1 is MNHNS and CDR2 is SASEGT. With 5 bases clipped from V and 0 bases from J, the junction kept 4 bases outside the gene matches. CDR3 sequence: CASSRQGGSYNSPLHF. CDR3 DNA: TGTGCCAGCAGTCGACAGGGAGGCTCCTATAATTCACCCCTCCACTTT.

The chain has TRBV28 and TRBJ1-6; D is possibly TRBD1 (5 bases). Per the germline V gene, CDR1 is MDHEN and CDR2 is SYDVKM. The CDR3 is 15 amino acids. V shed 7 bases and J shed 1 base, with 11 bases lying between them. The CDR3 loop reads CASIGRGSYNSPLHF. CDR3 nucleotide sequence: TGTGCCAGCATCGGTAGGGGTTCCTATAATTCACCCCTCCACTTT.

The chain has TRBV6-2 or TRBV6-3 and TRBJ2-7, with 11 bases fitting TRBD1. V shed 7 bases and J 6 bases; nucleotides not matched to a gene: 5. The CDR3 runs 13 residues. Germline V gene lookup returns CDR1 MNHEY and CDR2 SVGEGT. The CDR3 sequence is CASIRTGGIEQYF. CDR3 sequence (DNA): TGTGCCAGCATTCGGACAGGGGGCATCGAGCAGTACTTC.

This clonotype was detected many times. V usage is TRBV28 and J usage is TRBJ2-3, with 12 bases lining up with TRBD2. CDR3 length: 17 amino acids. With V trimmed by 6 bases and J by 0 bases, 7 bases remained unmatched. The germline V gene encodes CDR1 MDHEN and CDR2 SYDVKM. CDR3 coding DNA: TGTGCCAGCAGCCCATCCGGGACTAGCGGGAGCACAGATACGCAGTATTTT. The encoded protein is CASSPSGTSGSTDTQYF.

In this sample, this clonotype turned up many times. The rearrangement joins TRBV12-3 or TRBV12-4 to TRBJ1-1; TRBD1 aligns across 8 bases. This CDR3 contains 14 residues. V gave up 7 bases and J gave up 0 bases; unmatched junction bases: 4. In nucleotides, the CDR3 is TGTGCCAGCACCGCGACAGGGGTGAACACTGAAGCTTTCTTT. It is translated as CASTATGVNTEAFF.

This clonotype was seen a single time. This clone may be a read error of a much larger clone one base away. Here the CDR3 DNA reads TGTGCCGGCAGCCGTACAGGGAGTAGCAATCAGCCCCAGCATTTT. Protein sequence: CAGSRTGSSNQPQHF. The chain carries TRBV12-3 or TRBV12-4 and TRBJ1-5; maybe TRBD1 (6 bases). The CDR3 runs 15 residues.

This chain joins TRBV7-9 and TRBJ2-5; 7 bases map to TRBD2. From germline, CDR1 is SEHNR and CDR2 FQNEAQ (reference sequence). Trimming at V came to 4 bases and at J to 0 bases, leaving 8 bases not matched to a gene. The CDR3 is made up of 16 amino acids. CDR3 bases: TGTGCCAGCAGCTGGAGATTAGCGGGTAACCAAGAGACCCAGTACTTC. The encoded protein is CASSWRLAGNQETQYF.

This clonotype was observed a few times. V usage is TRBV18 and J usage is TRBJ1-3; weak D call: TRBD1 (5 bases). CDR3 length: 16 amino acids. Germline lookup yields CDR1 KGHSH and CDR2 LQKENI. V lost 1 base and J lost 0, with 10 bases in between. CDR3 nucleotide sequence: TGTGCCAGCTCACCACAGGGGATAGGCTCTGGAAACACCATATATTTT. Translation gives CASSPQGIGSGNTIYF.

This clonotype was seen a handful of times. The chain combines TRBV20-1 with TRBJ1-5, with D unclear. CDR1 and CDR2 (germline): DFQATT, SNEGSKA (reference sequence). This CDR3 contains 13 residues. V was pared by 1 base and J by 4 bases, with 8 bases between. Here the CDR3 reads CSARVGGNQPQHF. The CDR3 DNA follows: TGCAGTGCTAGAGTTGGAGGGAATCAGCCCCAGCATTTT.

Concerning this clonotype: This may arise from a read error, as a much more abundant clone is one base away. This sequence joins TRBV27 and TRBJ2-1; the D is unclear. V lost 5 bases to trimming and J lost 5 bases, with 10 bases between them. This CDR3 spans 13 amino acids. Germline loops: CDR1 MNHEY, CDR2 SMNVEV (reference sequence). The CDR3 is CASSVGRHNEQFF. Written as DNA, the CDR3 is TGTGCCAGCAGTGTCGGCAGACACAATGAGCAGTTCTTC.

A single count supports this clonotype. This chain links TRBV5-1 with TRBJ2-3; D call uncertain. Trimming pared 0 bases from V and 4 bases from J, leaving 9 bases between. This CDR3 is 14 amino acids long. Germline V gives CDR1 SGHRS, CDR2 YFSETQ. CDR3 amino acids: CASSLADGADTQYF. CDR3 sequence (DNA): TGCGCCAGCAGCTTGGCGGATGGGGCAGATACGCAGTATTTT.

This clonotype has a single count. This chain connects TRBV9 to TRBJ2-2, with D unresolved. The CDR3 totals 12 residues. The V end lost 4 bases, the J end lost 8 bases, and 9 bases lay between the germline ends. CDR1 is SGDLS, CDR2 YYNGEE, per germline. The CDR3 is CASSFSSGELFF. The CDR3 DNA reads TGTGCCAGCAGCTTCAGCTCTGGGGAGCTGTTTTTT.

This clonotype was counted only a few times. The chain combines TRBV4-3 with TRBJ1-2; 9 positions match TRBD1. The CDR3 has 15 residues. Germline assignment: CDR1 LGHNA and CDR2 YSLEER. Trimming took 0 bases from V and 7 from J; bases not matched to a gene: 6. CDR3 sequence: CASSQDGQGRGGYTF. In nucleotides, the CDR3 is TGCGCCAGCAGCCAAGATGGACAGGGGCGGGGTGGCTACACCTTC.

This clonotype was counted between two and nine times. The chain has TRBV11-2 and TRBJ2-1; 8 bases are a match to TRBD2. The CDR3 length is 17 residues. Germline V gene sequence: CDR1 SGHAT, CDR2 FQNNGV. The trim removed 1 base at V and 2 bases at J, leaving 7 bases unmatched. CDR3 sequence reads: CASSLVRLAGPYNEQFF. The CDR3, as DNA: TGTGCCAGCAGCTTAGTGCGCCTAGCGGGCCCCTACAATGAGCAGTTCTTC.

In this sample, this clonotype turned up many times. The V and J genes are TRBV7-9 and TRBJ2-3; 10 positions match TRBD2. The V gene's germline CDR1 is SEHNR and CDR2 FQNEAQ (reference sequence). There are 16 residues in the CDR3. Trimming took 3 bases from V and 4 from J; bases not matched to a gene: 7. The CDR3 sequence: CASSFPAGGSADTQYF. The CDR3 DNA follows: TGTGCCAGCAGCTTCCCAGCGGGAGGGAGTGCAGATACGCAGTATTTT.

This chain uses TRBV5-8 with TRBJ2-3; TRBD2 agrees at 8 bases. Germline trimming cut 0 bases from V and 1 base from J; bases unmatched to any gene: 4. Germline V gene sequence: CDR1 SGHTS, CDR2 YDEGEE. This CDR3 has 16 amino acids. CDR3: CASSLAGGRGTDTQYF. CDR3 in DNA: TGTGCCAGCAGCTTGGCGGGAGGGCGGGGCACAGATACGCAGTATTTT. Complete variable domain (other parts from reference TRBV5-8 and TRBJ2-3): EAGVTQSPTHLIKTRGQQATLRCSPISGHTSVYWYQQALGLGLQFLLWYDEGEERNRGNFPPRFSGRQFPNYSSELNVNALELEDSALYLCASSLAGGRGTDTQYFGPGTRLTVL.

This clonotype came up many times. The chain joins TRBV7-9 to TRBJ2-7, with TRBD1 as a possible D gene (6 bases). Germline-derived CDR1 and CDR2 are SEHNR and FQNEAQ (reference sequence). With 6 bases removed from V and 3 bases from J, the gap between germline ends came to 21 bases. This CDR3 comprises 16 residues. This CDR3 is CASSLNPGQGFYEQYF. The CDR3 DNA reads TGTGCCAGCAGTCTTAATCCGGGACAAGGTTTCTACGAGCAGTACTTC.

The genes are TRBV20-1 and TRBJ2-5; 10 bases are shared with TRBD2. The length of the CDR3 is 17 residues. CDR1 is DFQATT and CDR2 is SNEGSKA in the germline V gene (reference sequence). Trimming removed 1 base from V and 5 bases from J; junction bases left unmatched: 13. In DNA form, the CDR3 reads TGCAGTGCTAGAGTCCCCCCTAGCGGGAGTGTGAGTGAGACCCAGTACTTC. Residues: CSARVPPSGSVSETQYF.

This clonotype was observed a handful of times. The genes are TRBV7-8 and TRBJ2-2, with TRBD2 matching 7 bases. This CDR3 contains 16 residues. Germline V gives CDR1 SGHVS, CDR2 FQNEAQ. Trimming at V came to 2 bases and at J to 6 bases, leaving 9 bases not matched to a gene. The CDR3 here is CASSLRLAEDPGELFF. In DNA, the CDR3 is TGTGCCAGCAGCTTAAGGCTAGCGGAAGACCCCGGGGAGCTGTTTTTT.

This chain connects TRBV6-2 or TRBV6-3 to TRBJ2-7; 10 bases match TRBD2. The V and J ends lost 2 bases and 3 bases, in that order; junction bases with no gene match: 7. The CDR3 is made up of 16 amino acids. Germline V gene data show CDR1 as MNHEY and CDR2 as SVGEGT. CDR3 amino acids: CASSYPVASGSYEQYF. The CDR3, as DNA: TGTGCCAGCAGTTACCCGGTGGCTAGCGGGAGCTACGAGCAGTACTTC.

This chain connects TRBV27 to TRBJ2-1, with D perhaps matching TRBD1 (6 bases). CDR1 is MNHEY, CDR2 SMNVEV, per germline (reference sequence). Trimming removed 2 bases from V and 5 bases from J, with 16 bases in between. CDR3 length equals 16 residues. The CDR3 spells CASSLGPPWGHNEQFF. The CDR3 DNA reads as TGTGCCAGCAGTTTAGGGCCCCCCTGGGGGCACAATGAGCAGTTCTTC.